This T cell receptor (beta chain) was sequenced during a study of T cell responses to AZD1222 COVID-19 vaccine. General observations from the study: It should be noted that donors were predominantly white British and more often female, and clonal diversity was possibly underestimated.

A note on this clone: Antigen specificity is unknown.

CDR1 is SGHNT and CDR2 is YENEEA in the germline V gene. This CDR3 spans 14 amino acids. V dropped 2 bases and J dropped 4 bases, with 8 bases sitting between them. Only in-frame clones appear in the TCRdb table, and some are missing; sequencing was by immunoSEQ multiplex PCR. The sample lists 180,000 or so clones, approximately 90% seen once, with roughly a quarter in the top ten. This receptor was taken from an adult who received the AZD1222 COVID-19 vaccine. The specimen comprised peripheral blood, sampled 28 days after the second AZD1222 dose. The rearrangement links TRBV11-3 to TRBJ2-2, with D unresolved. This chain's CDR3 is CASSLRLGTGELFF. CDR3 DNA: TGTGCCAGCAGCTTAAGGTTGGGCACCGGGGAGCTGTTTTTT. The variable domain in full, with the rest retrieved from reference TRBV11-3 and TRBJ2-2, is EAGVVQSPRYKIIEKKQPVAFWCNPISGHNTLYWYLQNLGQGPELLIRYENEEAVDDSQLPKDRFSAERLKGVDSTLKIQPAELGDSAVYLCASSLRLGTGELFFGEGSRLTVL.